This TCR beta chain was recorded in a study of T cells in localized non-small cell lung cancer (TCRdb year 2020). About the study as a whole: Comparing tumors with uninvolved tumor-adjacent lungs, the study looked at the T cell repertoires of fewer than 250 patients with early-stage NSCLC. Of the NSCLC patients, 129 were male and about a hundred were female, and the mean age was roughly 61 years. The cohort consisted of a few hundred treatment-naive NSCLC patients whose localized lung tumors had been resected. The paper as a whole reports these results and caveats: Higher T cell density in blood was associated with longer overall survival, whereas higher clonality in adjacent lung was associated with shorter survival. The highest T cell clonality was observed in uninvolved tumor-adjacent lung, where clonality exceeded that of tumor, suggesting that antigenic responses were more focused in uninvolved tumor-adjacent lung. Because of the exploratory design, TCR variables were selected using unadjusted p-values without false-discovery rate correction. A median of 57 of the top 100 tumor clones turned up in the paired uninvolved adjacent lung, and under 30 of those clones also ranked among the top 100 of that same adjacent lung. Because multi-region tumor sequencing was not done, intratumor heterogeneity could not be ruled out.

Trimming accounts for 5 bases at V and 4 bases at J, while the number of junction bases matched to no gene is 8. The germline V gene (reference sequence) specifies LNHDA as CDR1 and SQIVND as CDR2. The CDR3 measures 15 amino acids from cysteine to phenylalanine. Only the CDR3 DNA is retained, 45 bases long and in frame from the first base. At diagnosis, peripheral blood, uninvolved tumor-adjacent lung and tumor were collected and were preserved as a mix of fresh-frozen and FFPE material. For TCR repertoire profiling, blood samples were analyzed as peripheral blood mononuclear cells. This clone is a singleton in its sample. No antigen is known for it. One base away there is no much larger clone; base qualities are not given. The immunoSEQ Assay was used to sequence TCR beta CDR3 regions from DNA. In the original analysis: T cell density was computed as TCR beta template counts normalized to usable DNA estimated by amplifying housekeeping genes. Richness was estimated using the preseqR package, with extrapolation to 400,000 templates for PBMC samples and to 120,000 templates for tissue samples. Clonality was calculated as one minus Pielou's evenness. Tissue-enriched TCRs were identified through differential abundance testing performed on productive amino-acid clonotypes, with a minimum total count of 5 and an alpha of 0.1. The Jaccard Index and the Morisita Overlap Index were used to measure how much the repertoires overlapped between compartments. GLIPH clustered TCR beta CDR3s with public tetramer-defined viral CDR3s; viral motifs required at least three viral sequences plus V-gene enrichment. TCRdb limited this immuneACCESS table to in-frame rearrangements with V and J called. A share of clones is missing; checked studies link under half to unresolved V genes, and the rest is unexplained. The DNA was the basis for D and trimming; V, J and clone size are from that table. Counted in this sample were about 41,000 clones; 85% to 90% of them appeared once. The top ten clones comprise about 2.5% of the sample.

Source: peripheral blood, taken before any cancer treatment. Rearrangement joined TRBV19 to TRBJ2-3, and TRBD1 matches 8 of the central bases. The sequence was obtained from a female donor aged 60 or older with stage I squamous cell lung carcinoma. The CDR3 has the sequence CASSSGQGRADTQYF. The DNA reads TGTGCCAGTAGTTCCGGACAGGGTAGGGCAGATACGCAGTATTTT.